This T cell receptor beta chain was identified during a study of cytomegalovirus exposure and HLA in healthy donors. Regarding the study as a whole: Rare TCR sequences predominated, though certain public TCRs were found in many donors.

V was clipped by 4 bases and J by 0 bases; unmatched bases: 12. Germline-derived CDR1 and CDR2 are ENHRY and SYGVKD. The CDR3 runs 18 residues. Researchers ran the PCR with 60 Vbeta and 13 Jbeta primers. Clones were sequenced by immunoSEQ multiplex PCR, and TCRdb holds only the in-frame ones, with some missing. Here the sample spans 150,000 to 200,000 clones, about 75% being singletons. A note on this clone: Antigen: not known.

The TCR originated in a man aged 50 to 60 in good health and CMV-seropositive. The V gene is TRBV10-3, the J gene TRBJ1-5; 7 bases align to TRBD1. Material for sequencing was PBMCs. CDR3 protein: CAISGTSLGQASNQPQHF. The CDR3 DNA reads as TGTGCCATCAGTGGTACCTCCTTAGGACAGGCTAGCAATCAGCCCCAGCATTTT.